The 16 T cell receptor beta chains below come from one sample, sequenced in a study of cytomegalovirus exposure and HLA in healthy donors. Libraries were prepared by immunoSEQ multiplex PCR; TCRdb keeps only in-frame clonotypes and omits some of them. The sample comprises about 160,000 clones, 86% of which are singletons, and 2% to 2.5% rests with the top ten. The sample consisted of PBMCs. These receptors were obtained from a woman aged 18-29 years in good health and CMV-seronegative.

This clone has a handful of counts. Other DNA sequences from this sample encode an identical CDR3 as well. The rearrangement joins TRBV18 to TRBJ1-1; tentative D call: TRBD1 (5 bases). This CDR3 contains 13 residues. The germline V gene has CDR1 KGHSH and CDR2 LQKENI. V was trimmed by 5 bases and J by 1 base, leaving 8 bases between them. This CDR3 reads CASSSDRNTEAFF. DNA for the CDR3: TGTGCCAGCTCATCCGACAGGAACACTGAAGCTTTCTTT.

This chain connects TRBV11-2 to TRBJ1-2, with a weak D call TRBD1 (6 bases). V lost 5 bases, J lost 0 bases, and 16 bases lay in between. Germline V gives CDR1 SGHAT, CDR2 FQNNGV. The CDR3 is made up of 16 amino acids. The CDR3 sequence is CASSRDRMRANYGYTF. The CDR3, as DNA: TGTGCCAGCAGCCGTGACAGGATGAGGGCTAACTATGGCTACACCTTC. Complete variable domain (other parts from reference TRBV11-2 and TRBJ1-2): EAGVAQSPRYKIIEKRQSVAFWCNPISGHATLYWYQQILGQGPKLLIQFQNNGVVDDSQLPKDRFSAERLKGVDSTLKIQPAKLEDSAVYLCASSRDRMRANYGYTFGSGTRLTVV.

This clone appeared a few times. The V call is TRBV7-8, the J call TRBJ1-2, with TRBD1 as a possible D gene (5 bases). The CDR3 consists of 16 residues. V was cut by 0 bases and J by 1 base, with 12 bases left in between. Germline lookup yields CDR1 SGHVS and CDR2 FQNEAQ. The CDR3 region is CASSLARDSLNYGYTF. The CDR3 DNA reads TGTGCCAGCAGCTTAGCCAGAGACAGCCTTAACTATGGCTACACCTTC.

Only one count was recorded for this clone. The chain is built from TRBV14 and TRBJ1-2; no reliable D call. Germline CDR1 and CDR2: SGHDN and FVKESK. The CDR3 runs to 17 residues. V was pared by 0 bases and J by 8 bases, with 22 bases between. CDR3 sequence reads: CASSQDLGQSWPGGYTF. The CDR3 nucleotides are TGTGCCAGCAGCCAAGATCTCGGGCAATCCTGGCCGGGGGGCTACACCTTC. Full variable domain (rest looked up from reference TRBV14 and TRBJ1-2): EAGVTQFPSHSVIEKGQTVTLRCDPISGHDNLYWYRRVMGKEIKFLLHFVKESKQDESGMPNNRFLAERTGGTYSTLKVQPAELEDSGVYFCASSQDLGQSWPGGYTFGSGTRLTVV.

The genes are TRBV5-1 and TRBJ1-1, with TRBD1 matching 8 bases. The J segment lost 1 base and the V segment lost 2 bases, leaving 7 bases of the junction unmatched. Per the germline V gene, CDR1 is SGHRS and CDR2 is YFSETQ. CDR3 length equals 16 residues. The CDR3 protein is CASSFTSGTGNTEAFF. CDR3 in DNA: TGCGCCAGCAGCTTTACTTCCGGGACAGGGAACACTGAAGCTTTCTTT.

This clone was counted between two and nine times. The rearrangement links TRBV10-3 to TRBJ1-5; D unclear. The CDR3 has 14 residues. V lost 0 bases, J lost 5 bases, and 8 bases lay in between. In germline, CDR1 is ENHRY, CDR2 SYGVKD. CDR3 residues: CAISESGQDQPQHF. The CDR3 nucleotides are TGTGCCATCAGTGAGTCTGGCCAGGATCAGCCCCAGCATTTT.

The CDR3 spells CASSGQGSNTEAFF. CDR3 bases: TGTGCCAGCAGTGGACAGGGGTCGAACACTGAAGCTTTCTTT. The chain employs TRBV25-1 and TRBJ1-1, with 8 bases fitting TRBD1. The germline V gene encodes CDR1 MGHDK and CDR2 SYGVNS. The CDR3 is 14 amino acids. After removal of 4 bases from V and 1 base from J, the junction contained 2 bases not matched to a gene. Variable domain in full (rest from reference TRBV25-1 and TRBJ1-1): EADIYQTPRYLVIGTGKKITLECSQTMGHDKMYWYQQDPGMELHLIHYSYGVNSTEKGDLSSESTVSRIRTEHFPLTLESARPSHTSQYLCASSGQGSNTEAFFGQGTRLTVV.

This chain joins TRBV19 and TRBJ2-1; 9 bases match TRBD1. CDR1 LNHDA and CDR2 SQIVND come from the germline V gene (reference sequence). The V gene end was trimmed by 5 bases and the J gene end by 14 bases; junction bases not matched to a gene: 13. This CDR3 is built from 14 residues. The CDR3 here is CASSAPLSGTGKFF. In DNA form, the CDR3 reads TGTGCCAGTAGTGCCCCTCTATCCGGGACAGGGAAGTTCTTC.

The V and J genes are TRBV5-1 and TRBJ2-6; a possible D gene is TRBD1 (6 bases). This CDR3 comprises 19 residues. The germline CDR1 and CDR2 sequences are SGHRS and YFSETQ. Between the trimmed V and J ends, which lost 2 bases and 1 base, there was a span of 19 bases. CDR3 sequence (DNA): TGCGCCAGCAGCTTTTTAGTCCCGGGACATCATTCTGGGGCCAACGTCCTGACTTTC. Its protein is CASSFLVPGHHSGANVLTF. Combining the CDR3 with reference TRBV5-1 and TRBJ2-6 gives the whole variable domain KAGVTQTPRYLIKTRGQQVTLSCSPISGHRSVSWYQQTPGQGLQFLFEYFSETQRNKGNFPGRFSGRQFSNSRSEMNVSTLELGDSALYLCASSFLVPGHHSGANVLTFGAGSRLTVL.

Worth noting for this clone: At the DNA level, this CDR3 is encoded by other sequences in the same sample as well. The rearrangement uses TRBV19 and TRBJ1-5; D might be TRBD1 (5 bases). From germline, CDR1 is LNHDA and CDR2 SQIVND (reference sequence). The CDR3 totals 14 residues. The V gene lost 2 bases and the J gene lost 6 bases, with 11 bases spanning the gap. CDR3 residues: CASSIIGGGQPQHF. CDR3 coding DNA: TGTGCCAGTAGTATAATCGGGGGGGGTCAGCCCCAGCATTTT.

A few counts support this clone. The chain uses TRBV29-1 and TRBJ1-1; a weak D match, TRBD1 (5 bases). Germline V CDR1 and CDR2: SQVTM, ANQGSEA. The germline V and J ends were trimmed by 4 bases and 4 bases, with 7 bases remaining between them. The length of the CDR3 is 11 residues. The CDR3 sequence is CSVAGLTEAFF. CDR3 in DNA: TGCAGCGTTGCAGGGCTCACTGAAGCTTTCTTT.

The genes are TRBV9 and TRBJ2-1, with TRBD2 identical over 14 bases. Looked up from germline, CDR1 is SGDLS and CDR2 is YYNGEE. The length of the CDR3 is 17 residues. The junction had 5 bases not matched to a gene; V was cut back by 3 bases and J by 3 bases. CDR3 sequence (DNA): TGTGCCAGCAGCGGGCCGGGACTAGCGGGGGACTACAATGAGCAGTTCTTC. As protein: CASSGPGLAGDYNEQFF. Based on the CDR3 plus reference TRBV9 and TRBJ2-1, the full variable domain is DSGVTQTPKHLITATGQRVTLRCSPRSGDLSVYWYQQSLDQGLQFLIQYYNGEERAKGNILERFSAQQFPDLHSELNLSSLELGDSALYFCASSGPGLAGDYNEQFFGPGTRLTVL.

This clone was seen only once. V usage is TRBV5-6 and J usage is TRBJ2-7, with TRBD1 matching 7 bases. J gave up 6 bases and V 7 bases, and 4 bases lay outside the gene matches. The CDR3 spans 11 residues. Germline V gene lookup returns CDR1 SGHDT and CDR2 YYEEEE. The CDR3 sequence: CASPGTVEQYF. CDR3 DNA sequence: TGTGCCAGCCCTGGGACAGTCGAGCAGTACTTC.

The V call is TRBV9, the J call TRBJ1-2, with TRBD1 as a possible D gene (5 bases). The germline V and J ends were trimmed by 4 bases and 7 bases, with 20 bases remaining between them. This CDR3 region has 15 residues. Germline assignment: CDR1 SGDLS and CDR2 YYNGEE. CDR3 protein: CASSPGGRAIGGYTF. The CDR3 nucleotides are TGTGCCAGCAGCCCCGGCGGCAGGGCCATAGGTGGCTACACCTTC.

The rearrangement joins TRBV30 to TRBJ1-1; maybe TRBD1 (5 bases). The CDR3 extends over 12 amino acids. Germline V gives CDR1 GTSNPN, CDR2 SVGIG (reference sequence). Between the trimmed V and J ends, which lost 3 bases and 10 bases, there was a span of 15 bases. The CDR3 sequence is CAWSPGQRGAFF. As DNA, the CDR3 is TGTGCCTGGAGCCCCGGGCAAAGGGGAGCTTTCTTT. Full variable domain (rest looked up from reference TRBV30 and TRBJ1-1): SQTIHQWPATLVQPVGSPLSLECTVEGTSNPNLYWYRQAAGRGLQLLFYSVGIGQISSEVPQNLSASRPQDRQFILSSKKLLLSDSGFYLCAWSPGQRGAFFGQGTRLTVV.

The chain carries TRBV14 and TRBJ2-7; 8 nucleotides agree with TRBD2. The V segment lost 4 bases and the J segment 5 bases; nucleotides outside the gene matches: 13. CDR1 is SGHDN and CDR2 is FVKESK in the germline V gene. This CDR3 contains 16 residues. CDR3 amino acids: CASSPQREHNKNEQYF. CDR3 coding DNA: TGTGCCAGCAGCCCCCAGCGGGAGCACAATAAGAACGAGCAGTACTTC.